This T cell receptor beta chain was retrieved from a study of cytomegalovirus exposure and HLA in healthy donors. 60 Vbeta and 13 Jbeta primers were used in PCR. This table comes from immunoSEQ multiplex PCR, and its TCRdb copy is limited to in-frame clones, with some not included. Here the sample table reports over 100,000 clones. General study points: TCR beta chains numbering under 200 were designated cytomegalovirus-associated. Indistinguishable V segments such as TRBV6-2 and TRBV6-3 were excluded. In a later analysis, specific HLA alleles were associated with about 18,000 TCR beta sequences at a 0.05 false discovery rate. According to an earlier analysis, most TCR beta V segments yielded productive rearrangements about 87% or about 30% of the time.

Details on this clone: Its specificity is not known.

This CDR3 has 14 amino acids. Trimming cost V 5 bases and J 7 bases, with 17 bases left between them. Germline V lookup: CDR1 MDHEN, CDR2 SYDVKM. This chain uses TRBV28 with TRBJ1-2, with D maybe TRBD1 (6 bases). Material: PBMCs. The sequence was collected from a woman aged 40 to 50 in good health and CMV-seropositive. The CDR3 sequence: CASSVSRDIGGYTF. CDR3 nucleotide sequence: TGTGCCAGCAGTGTCTCCCGGGACATCGGTGGCTACACCTTC.